This T cell receptor (beta chain) was found in a study of CD8 T cells in Susac syndrome. An amount of RNA that ranged from roughly 0.45 to 1 ug was reverse transcribed with random hexamers. TCRdb reanalysed the immunoSEQ multiplex PCR reads using MiXCR and keeps one entry per CDR3 protein. The sample holds about 190,000 distinct CDR3 sequences, approximately 94% seen once. CD8+ and CD4+ T cells taken from blood had their TCR beta sequenced. Matched for age and sex, the controls were healthy donors. CDR3 length equals 16 residues. The trim removed 10 bases at V and 2 bases at J, leaving 13 bases unmatched. CDR1 is MDHEN and CDR2 is SYDVKM in the germline V gene.

This receptor was identified in a human donor in good health. V gene TRBV28 combines with J gene TRBJ2-1, with 8 positions matching TRBD1. Sequencing used CD4+ T cells from PBMCs. Written as DNA, the CDR3 is TGTGCCACCAAATTCCCAGGGGGCCGGACCTACAATGAGCAGTTCTTC. Protein product: CATKFPGGRTYNEQFF.